This TCR beta chain was identified during a study of T cell responses to AZD1222 COVID-19 vaccine. Worth noting for this clone: Its antigen is not identified. Other nucleotide sequences from this sample produce the same CDR3.

Profiled with immunoSEQ multiplex PCR; TCRdb holds only in-frame clones, not every one. The sample holds roughly 97,000 clones, approximately 88% seen once. Points from the study as a whole: Vaccine-associated CD4 TCRs ranged over spike, dominating at 160-218 and 743-854.

The receptor's source is an adult in good health. The input for sequencing was peripheral blood, taken on day 0 of AZD1222 vaccination.

Here the CDR3 reads CASSSQVNTEAFF. CDR3 DNA sequence: TGTGCCAGCAGCTCTCAGGTGAACACTGAAGCTTTCTTT. The V gene is TRBV7-2, the J gene TRBJ1-1; unclear D gene. The CDR3 totals 13 residues. Germline V gives CDR1 SGHTA, CDR2 FQGNSA. V lost 4 bases, J lost 0 bases, and 6 bases lay in between.